This T cell receptor (beta chain) emerged from a study of patients and donors after allogeneic stem cell transplantation. The germline V and J ends were trimmed by 4 bases and 3 bases, with 22 bases remaining between them. The CDR3 sequence is 18 residues long. Germline V lookup: CDR1 MNHEY, CDR2 SVGAGI. TCRdb fed the RT-PCR reads into MiXCR, producing one record per CDR3 protein. The sample shows about 110,000 distinct CDR3 sequences, roughly 37% of them seen only once. The chain recombines TRBV6-5 with TRBJ1-5; D is perhaps TRBD1 (5 bases). The specimen was blood, either unsorted or a sorted T cell fraction (not recorded which). This clonotype originated in a human donor who was either an allogeneic HSCT recipient or a stem cell or donor lymphocyte infusion donor (not recorded which). It is not recorded whose cells these are; they may come from a transplant donor. The CDR3 is CASSSGLGIPGANQPQHF. The CDR3 DNA follows: TGTGCCAGCAGTTCTGGATTGGGAATTCCCGGGGCCAATCAGCCCCAGCATTTT.